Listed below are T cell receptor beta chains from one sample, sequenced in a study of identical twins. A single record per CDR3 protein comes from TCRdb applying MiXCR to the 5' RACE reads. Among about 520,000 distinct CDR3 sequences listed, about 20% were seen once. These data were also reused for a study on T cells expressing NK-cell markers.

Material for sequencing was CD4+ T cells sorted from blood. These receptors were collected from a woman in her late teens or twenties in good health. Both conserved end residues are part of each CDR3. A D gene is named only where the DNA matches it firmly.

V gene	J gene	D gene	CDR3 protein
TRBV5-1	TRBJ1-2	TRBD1	CASSSDRGYTF
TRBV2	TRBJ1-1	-	CAGSRDTEAFF
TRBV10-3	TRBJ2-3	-	CAISNSTVTQYF
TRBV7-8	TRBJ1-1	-	CASSLLSAGSGTEAFF
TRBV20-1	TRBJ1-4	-	CSVAHRNEKLFF
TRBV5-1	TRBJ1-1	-	CASSLGQPSTEAFF
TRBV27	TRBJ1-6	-	CASGKGPNSPLHF
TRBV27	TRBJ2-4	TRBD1	CASRLSWTGVAKNIQYF
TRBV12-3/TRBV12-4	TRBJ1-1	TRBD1	CASRGTGGNTEAFF
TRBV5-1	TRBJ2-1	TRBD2	CASSTTGTSANEQFF
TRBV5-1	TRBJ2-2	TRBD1	CASSAPGQGTGELFF
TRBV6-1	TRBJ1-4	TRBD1	CASRSGTGGGKLFF
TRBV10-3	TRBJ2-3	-	CAIRAGQRTDTQYF
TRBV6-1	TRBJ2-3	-	CANSWGPTSTDTQYF
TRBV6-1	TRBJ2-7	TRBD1	CASRHPGGPRSSYEQYF
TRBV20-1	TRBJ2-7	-	CSARDWSQPLGEQYF
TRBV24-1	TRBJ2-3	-	CATSGGTDTQYF
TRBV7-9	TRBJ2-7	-	CASSWARAGYEQYF
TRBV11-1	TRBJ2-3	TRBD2	CASSLVSLAGDGDTQYF
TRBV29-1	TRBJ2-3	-	CSVEVQAADTQYF
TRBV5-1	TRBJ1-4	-	CASSLAPQVAEKLFF
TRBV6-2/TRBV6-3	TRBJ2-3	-	CASSYMARTDTQYF
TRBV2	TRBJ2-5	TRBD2	CASSAANHGGETQYF
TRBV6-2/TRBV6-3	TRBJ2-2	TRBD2	CASKPGGPGTGELFF
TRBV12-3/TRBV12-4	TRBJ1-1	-	CASSFGRRDTEAFF
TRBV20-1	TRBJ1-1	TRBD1	CSARKAQGDTEAFF
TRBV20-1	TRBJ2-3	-	CSLLAPDGTDTQYF
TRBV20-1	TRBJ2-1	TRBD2	CSALGLAAYNEQFF
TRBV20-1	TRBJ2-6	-	CSARDRRIGGANVLTF
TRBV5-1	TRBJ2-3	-	CASSLGIFGDTQYF
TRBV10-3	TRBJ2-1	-	CAISWGVVNEQFF
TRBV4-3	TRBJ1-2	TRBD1	CASSQRTGDNYGYTF
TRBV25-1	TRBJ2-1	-	CASRPSGLLSSYNEQFF
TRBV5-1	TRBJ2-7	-	CASSVIESREQYF
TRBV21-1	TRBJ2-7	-	CASSKGSGGHSYEQYF
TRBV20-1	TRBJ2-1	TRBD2	CSATPGLVSYNEQFF
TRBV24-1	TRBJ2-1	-	CATSSPRGNSYNEQFF
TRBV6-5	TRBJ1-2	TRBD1	CASSSRDRIVTF
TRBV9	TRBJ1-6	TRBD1	CASSPDRTGVSPLHF
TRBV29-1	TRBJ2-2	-	CSVTPGSVGAGELFF
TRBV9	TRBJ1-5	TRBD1	CASSAGQGTGKPQHF
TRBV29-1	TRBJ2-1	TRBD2	CSTATLLAGGSEQFF
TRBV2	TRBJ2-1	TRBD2	CASSGPGTRLYEQFF
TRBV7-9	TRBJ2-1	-	CASSRGVGEQFF
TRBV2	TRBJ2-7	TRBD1	CASSSGTGYF
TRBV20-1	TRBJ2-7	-	CSASTQPPYEQYF
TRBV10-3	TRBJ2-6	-	CAISDVDSGANVLTF
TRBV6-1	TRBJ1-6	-	CASSGRVKGSPLHF
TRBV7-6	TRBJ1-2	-	CASSLGGGRNYGYTF
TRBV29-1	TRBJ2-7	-	CSVGRGNEQYF
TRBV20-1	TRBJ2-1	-	CSAPNSGPNEQFF
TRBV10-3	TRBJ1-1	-	CAITEGRDTEAFF
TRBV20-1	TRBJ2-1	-	CSASAGPSYNEQFF
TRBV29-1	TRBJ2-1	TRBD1	CSVSVGTGAYNEQFF
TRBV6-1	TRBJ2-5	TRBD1	CASSSSDREETQYF
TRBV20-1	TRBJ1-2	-	CSALSYGYTF
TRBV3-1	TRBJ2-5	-	CASSQQGQQLETQYF
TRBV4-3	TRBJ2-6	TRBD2	CASSELNGRGRASGANVLTF
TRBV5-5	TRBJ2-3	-	CASSSSSPDTQYF